These 18 T cell receptor beta chains were all obtained from the same sample, sequenced in a study of blood T cell repertoires in COVID-19. Only in-frame clones appear in the TCRdb table, and some are missing; sequencing was by immunoSEQ multiplex PCR. The table lists 200,000 to 250,000 clones, around 90% of them singletons. The source material was peripheral blood. The receptor set was obtained from a man aged 25-45 years with COVID-19, enrolled during active disease.

The chain recombines TRBV18 with TRBJ1-1, with D perhaps matching TRBD1 (5 bases). V was trimmed by 0 bases and J by 0 bases, leaving 14 bases between them. CDR1 and CDR2 (germline): KGHSH, LQKENI. There are 17 residues in the CDR3. The CDR3 DNA reads as TGTGCCAGCTCACCACCCTTGGGGGGAGGCATGAACACTGAAGCTTTCTTT. Amino acid sequence: CASSPPLGGGMNTEAFF.

This chain uses TRBV7-2 with TRBJ2-1, with a possible D match to TRBD1 (6 bases). The CDR3 extends over 14 amino acids. V lost 1 base, J lost 9 bases, and 13 bases lay in between. CDR1 is SGHTA and CDR2 is FQGNSA in the germline V gene. CDR3: CASSLGLGAIEQFF. For the CDR3, the DNA is TGTGCCAGCAGCTTAGGTCTGGGGGCCATTGAGCAGTTCTTC.

This clone occurred once. The rearrangement joins TRBV27 to TRBJ2-3; a weak D match, TRBD2 (6 bases). This CDR3 comprises 15 residues. Trimming pared 6 bases from V and 3 bases from J, leaving 16 bases between. From germline, CDR1 is MNHEY and CDR2 SMNVEV (reference sequence). CDR3 nucleotide sequence: TGTGCCAGCAGGCTAGACTGGAGGGTGACAGATACGCAGTATTTT. Its protein is CASRLDWRVTDTQYF.

The CDR3 DNA sequence: TGCGCCAGCAGCCAAGGAGGCAAGCGGGAGAGTTCCGATGAGCAGTTCTTC. Translation gives CASSQGGKRESSDEQFF. The V and J genes are TRBV4-3 and TRBJ2-1; 8 bases line up with TRBD2. The CDR3 contains 17 residues. The germline V gene encodes CDR1 LGHNA and CDR2 YSLEER. V shed 1 base, J shed 8 bases, and the junction held 13 bases outside the gene matches.

This chain uses TRBV29-1 with TRBJ1-1; TRBD1 matches 10 bases. The junction had 7 bases not matched to a gene; V was cut back by 4 bases and J by 2 bases. Germline CDR1 SQVTM, CDR2 ANQGSEA. There are 15 residues in the CDR3. In DNA form, the CDR3 reads TGCAGCGTTGCACATAGACAGGGGGCAAACACTGAAGCTTTCTTT. This codes for CSVAHRQGANTEAFF.

The CDR3 DNA reads TGTGCCAGCAGTGAAGGGACTAGCGGGGGGGCAGATACGCAGTATTTT. This codes for CASSEGTSGGADTQYF. This rearrangement joins TRBV6-4 to TRBJ2-3; the match to TRBD2 covers 16 bases. Trimming took 3 bases from V and 4 from J; bases not matched to a gene: 1. The CDR3 sequence is 16 residues long. Germline V lookup: CDR1 MRHNA, CDR2 SNTAGT.

The rearrangement links TRBV24-1 to TRBJ2-2; TRBD1 is a possible D gene (5 bases). V was shortened by 9 bases and J by 6 bases, with 13 bases between the two germline ends. Germline CDR1 is KGHDR and CDR2 is SFDVKD. CDR3 length equals 13 residues. Here the CDR3 DNA reads TGTGCCACCGCAGGGTTTTCCCCCGGGGAGCTGTTTTTT. It specifies CATAGFSPGELFF.

This chain connects TRBV5-4 to TRBJ2-2; 7 bases map to TRBD1. The length of the CDR3 is 15 residues. Germline CDR1 is SGHNT and CDR2 is YYREEE (reference sequence). With V trimmed by 3 bases and J by 7 bases, 9 bases remained unmatched. CDR3 sequence: CASSSLTGSSGELFF. In nucleotides, the CDR3 is TGTGCCAGCAGCTCCCTGACAGGGTCGAGCGGGGAGCTGTTTTTT.

The chain employs TRBV6-6 and TRBJ2-1, with D perhaps TRBD2 (6 bases). Per germline, CDR1 MNHNY and CDR2 SVGAGI (reference sequence). Trimming stripped 5 bases from V and 4 bases from J, with 21 bases between. The CDR3 has 17 residues. In DNA form, the CDR3 reads TGTGCCAGCAGTCTCCGATCTAGCGAAGTTAGATACAATGAGCAGTTCTTC. Its protein product is CASSLRSSEVRYNEQFF.

This clone was counted only a few times. The J gene is TRBJ2-2, the V gene TRBV6-2 or TRBV6-3; 10 positions agree with TRBD2. Trimming at V came to 5 bases and at J to 3 bases, leaving 6 bases not matched to a gene. The CDR3 extends over 16 amino acids. CDR1 and CDR2 (germline): MNHEY, SVGEGT. CDR3 nucleotides: TGTGCCAGCAGTCCCACTAGCGGGGTATACACCGGGGAGCTGTTTTTT. Its translation: CASSPTSGVYTGELFF.

The rearrangement uses TRBV28 and TRBJ2-6; D might be TRBD2 (7 bases). The germline V and J ends were trimmed by 9 bases and 5 bases, with 20 bases remaining between them. Germline assignment: CDR1 MDHEN and CDR2 SYDVKM. The CDR3 contains 16 residues. Here the CDR3 reads CASGGRGDLWANVLTF. For the CDR3, the DNA is TGTGCCAGTGGGGGCCGGGGGGACTTATGGGCCAACGTCCTGACTTTC. The full variable domain, completed using reference TRBV28 and TRBJ2-6, is DVKVTQSSRYLVKRTGEKVFLECVQDMDHENMFWYRQDPGLGLRLIYFSYDVKMKEKGDIPEGYSVSREKKERFSLILESASTNQTSMYLCASGGRGDLWANVLTFGAGSRLTVL.

This chain links TRBV5-5 with TRBJ2-7; tentatively, D is TRBD1 (6 bases). This CDR3 has 15 residues. Trimming left V 2 bases short and J 1 base short, with 13 bases between. Germline V gene data show CDR1 as SGHKS and CDR2 as YYEKEE (reference sequence). CDR3 sequence: CASSFSGQISYEQYF. The CDR3 coding sequence is TGTGCCAGCAGCTTCTCCGGACAGATTTCCTACGAGCAGTACTTC.

The chain has TRBV9 and TRBJ1-1, with D unresolved. The V gene lost 2 bases and the J gene lost 2 bases, with 13 bases spanning the gap. Germline V gives CDR1 SGDLS, CDR2 YYNGEE. The CDR3 runs to 15 residues. CDR3 sequence (DNA): TGTGCCAGCAGCGTCTCCGGGCGGGGAAACACTGAAGCTTTCTTT. Translated: CASSVSGRGNTEAFF.

The chain joins TRBV5-4 to TRBJ2-7, with TRBD2 matching 9 bases. V lost 1 base and J lost 7; bases outside the gene matches: 12. The CDR3 consists of 16 residues. Germline CDR1 and CDR2: SGHNT and YYREEE (reference sequence). CDR3 region: CASSLYAAGGLREQYF. CDR3 in DNA: TGTGCCAGCAGCTTGTATGCGGCGGGGGGGCTTAGGGAGCAGTACTTC.

This chain connects TRBV5-6 to TRBJ1-4; D might be TRBD1 (6 bases). The CDR3 totals 15 residues. V lost 3 bases and J lost 5, with 14 bases in between. Germline CDR1 SGHDT, CDR2 YYEEEE. The CDR3 DNA follows: TGTGCCAGCAGCTCGAACAGGGAGAGGAATGAAAAACTGTTTTTT. Translation gives CASSSNRERNEKLFF.

The chain links TRBV7-9 to TRBJ1-5; 7 nucleotides align to TRBD1. The CDR3 consists of 15 residues. V was pared by 4 bases and J by 6 bases, with 9 bases of the junction left unmatched. Germline V CDR1 and CDR2: SEHNR, FQNEAQ (reference sequence). The CDR3 DNA is TGTGCCAGCAGCTCCCCCGACAGGGTAGGTCAGCCCCAGCATTTT. Encoded protein: CASSSPDRVGQPQHF.

This clone showed up just a few times. This rearrangement joins TRBV27 to TRBJ2-3; 7 nucleotides match TRBD1. CDR1 is MNHEY and CDR2 is SMNVEV in the germline V gene (reference sequence). Trimming at V came to 3 bases and at J to 2 bases, leaving 2 bases not matched to a gene. This CDR3 is built from 14 residues. The CDR3 here is CASSLGQITDTQYF. The CDR3 coding sequence is TGTGCCAGCAGTTTGGGACAGATCACAGATACGCAGTATTTT.

The gene calls are TRBV30 and TRBJ1-2, with TRBD1 identical over 8 bases. Unmatched junction bases numbered 13, after V lost 5 bases and J lost 2 bases. This CDR3 has 16 amino acids. Germline-derived CDR1 and CDR2 are GTSNPN and SVGIG (reference sequence). CDR3 in DNA: TGTGCCTGGTCCAGAGACAGGGGACGCCCCAACTATGGCTACACCTTC. Its translation is CAWSRDRGRPNYGYTF.